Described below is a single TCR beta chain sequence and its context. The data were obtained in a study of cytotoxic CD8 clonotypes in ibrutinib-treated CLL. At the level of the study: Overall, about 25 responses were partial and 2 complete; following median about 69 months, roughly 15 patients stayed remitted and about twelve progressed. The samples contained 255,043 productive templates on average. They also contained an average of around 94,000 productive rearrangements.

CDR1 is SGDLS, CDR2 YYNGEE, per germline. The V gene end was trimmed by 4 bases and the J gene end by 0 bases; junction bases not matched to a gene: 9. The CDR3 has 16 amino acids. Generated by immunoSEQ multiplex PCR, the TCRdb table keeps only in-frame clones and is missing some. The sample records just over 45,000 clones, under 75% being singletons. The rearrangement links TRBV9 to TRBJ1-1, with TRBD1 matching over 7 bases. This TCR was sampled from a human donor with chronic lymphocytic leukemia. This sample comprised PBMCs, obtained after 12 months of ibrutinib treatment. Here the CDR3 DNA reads TGTGCCAGCAGCTTCCGACAGGGTGGGATGAACACTGAAGCTTTCTTT. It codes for CASSFRQGGMNTEAFF.